This entry concerns a single T cell receptor beta chain. This clonotype was detected ten times or more. What antigen it recognizes has not been identified. No much larger clone is present one base from it, and per-base qualities are unavailable. TCRdb names Illumina HiSeq 1500 as the instrument used. The public reads were run again by TCRdb, first through fastp at Q25 and then through MiXCR, and only productive beta chains were kept. Entries are consolidated by CDR3 protein sequence, retaining the most common genes and DNA. Within this sample are 150,000 to 200,000 distinct CDR3 sequences, with less than 9.5% of them counted one time only. Approximately 4.2% of the sample is in the top ten clones. From the cysteine up to the phenylalanine, the CDR3 has a length of 15 residues. Only the CDR3 part of the read is kept: 45 bases, read in frame from the first base. V trim: 6 bases; J trim: 3 bases; unmatched bases: 7. Taken from the germline V gene (reference sequence), the CDR1 and CDR2 loops are DFQATT and SNEGSKA.

The source of the sample is a study of T cell repertoires in cytomegalovirus infection (dated by TCRdb to about 2019). Study-level background: Donor HLA type was relevant to the analysis, because carriage of CMV infection together with the matching HLA type was indicated by public TCR beta signatures. Results the study describes overall, beyond this receptor: Cumulative frequency of public TCR beta family members discriminated carriers of CMV infection plus the relevant HLA type in this cohort and an independent approximately 350-donor cohort. The ex vivo response was dominated by HLA-C-restricted CMV-specific TCR beta clonotypes, and the single most frequent clonotype in two of eight donors was supplied by these HLA-C-restricted clonotypes.

The sequenced sample was PBMCs. In this chain, TRBV20-1 is recombined with TRBJ1-4; a stretch of 10 junction bases matches TRBD1. The sequence derives from a human donor in good health (CMV status not recorded). Some clones in this sample may be carry-over from other donors' samples. The DNA is as follows: TGCAGTGCCCCGGACAGGGGGACGTCTAATGAAAAACTGTTTTTT. The encoded protein is CSAPDRGTSNEKLFF.